The 21 T cell receptor beta chains listed next were all sequenced from one sample in a study of T cells after yellow fever vaccination. From the 5' RACE reads, TCRdb called clonotypes with MiXCR, one entry per CDR3 protein. The sample shows 600,000 to 750,000 distinct CDR3 sequences, about 12% of them seen only once. Material: PBMCs, obtained on the day of the yellow fever booster vaccination. The receptors come from a man aged 25-40 years who received the YFV17D yellow fever vaccine.

This clonotype was recorded a few times. This chain uses TRBV7-2 with TRBJ2-1; 13 nucleotides agree with TRBD2. The CDR3 consists of 18 residues. From germline, CDR1 is SGHTA and CDR2 FQGNSA. V was pared by 4 bases and J by 0 bases, with 6 bases of the junction left unmatched. CDR3 DNA: TGTGCCAGCAGCTCCGGACTAGCGGGGGTAAGCTCCTACAATGAGCAGTTCTTC. Its protein product is CASSSGLAGVSSYNEQFF.

This clonotype was picked up a small number of times. The V and J genes are TRBV20-1 and TRBJ2-4; the match to TRBD2 covers 9 bases. With 4 bases clipped from V and 11 bases from J, the junction kept 18 bases outside the gene matches. Germline V gene data show CDR1 as DFQATT and CDR2 as SNEGSKA (reference sequence). This CDR3 contains 16 residues. CDR3 in DNA: TGCAGTGCTACCTACTGGGGCGGGAGGGCCGGCGGTCTTCAGTACTTC. Translated, it gives CSATYWGGRAGGLQYF.

This clonotype was counted a few times. The chain uses TRBV9 and TRBJ2-5; D is unresolved. In germline, CDR1 is SGDLS, CDR2 YYNGEE. Trimming took 0 bases from V and 1 from J, leaving 10 bases between them. The CDR3 extends over 15 amino acids. CDR3 sequence reads: CASSVGHKAQETQYF. In nucleotides, the CDR3 is TGTGCCAGCAGCGTAGGGCACAAAGCCCAAGAGACCCAGTACTTC. The whole variable domain, filled in from reference TRBV9 and TRBJ2-5, reads DSGVTQTPKHLITATGQRVTLRCSPRSGDLSVYWYQQSLDQGLQFLIQYYNGEERAKGNILERFSAQQFPDLHSELNLSSLELGDSALYFCASSVGHKAQETQYFGPGTRLLVL.

The chain recombines TRBV18 with TRBJ2-4, with D unclear. CDR1 is KGHSH and CDR2 is LQKENI in the germline V gene. This CDR3 spans 16 amino acids. Trimming took off 4 bases at V and 0 bases at J, with 13 bases between the two ends. CDR3 coding DNA: TGTGCCAGCTCACAAAAGAGCAACGTAGCCAAAAACATTCAGTACTTC. It yields the protein CASSQKSNVAKNIQYF.

The rearrangement links TRBV7-2 to TRBJ1-5; D is undetermined. The V gene's germline CDR1 is SGHTA and CDR2 FQGNSA. Trimming took 0 bases from V and 9 from J, leaving 15 bases between them. CDR3 length: 15 residues. The CDR3 spells CASSLASPSDGPQHF. As DNA, the CDR3 is TGTGCCAGCAGCTTAGCGTCCCCATCTGACGGGCCCCAGCATTTT.

A few counts support this clonotype. J is TRBJ2-3 and V is TRBV5-1; TRBD1 agrees at 9 bases. The CDR3 has 15 residues. Germline loops: CDR1 SGHRS, CDR2 YFSETQ. V lost 5 bases and J lost 4; bases outside the gene matches: 8. The chain's CDR3 is CASRAGTGKPDTQYF. The DNA of the CDR3 is TGCGCCAGCAGGGCCGGGACAGGGAAGCCAGATACGCAGTATTTT.

The CDR3 nucleotides are TGTGCCAGCAGTTCCGGGACTAGCGGGAGGGCCTCCCCGCTTAATGAGCAGTTCTTC. This codes for CASSSGTSGRASPLNEQFF. The chain links TRBV12-3 or TRBV12-4 to TRBJ2-1; 16 nucleotides line up with TRBD2. V gave up 4 bases and J gave up 7 bases; unmatched junction bases: 13. The CDR3 extends over 19 amino acids.

J is TRBJ2-7 and V is TRBV5-1, with TRBD2 matching 7 bases. Germline V CDR1 and CDR2: SGHRS, YFSETQ. V gave up 1 base and J gave up 0 bases; unmatched junction bases: 4. The CDR3 is made up of 15 amino acids. CDR3 region: CASSLYASGSYEQYF. CDR3 DNA sequence: TGCGCCAGCAGCTTGTATGCTAGCGGCTCCTACGAGCAGTACTTC.

A note on this clonotype: At one end, the junction sequence differs from germline, possibly due to a read error. CDR3 sequence: CASSSPRGEEDNEQIF. DNA for the CDR3: TGTGCCAGCAGCTCGCCTCGGGGGGAGGAGGACAATGAGCAGATCTTC. The V and J genes are TRBV7-6 and TRBJ2-1; TRBD2 agrees at 7 bases. The CDR3 is 16 amino acids. Germline CDR1 and CDR2: SGHVS and FNYEAQ.

This clonotype was found a few times. The rearrangement uses TRBV29-1 and TRBJ2-7; 8 bases agree with TRBD2. Germline V gives CDR1 SQVTM, CDR2 ANQGSEA. V lost 7 bases and J lost 6; bases outside the gene matches: 11. This CDR3 has 13 amino acids. CDR3 sequence reads: CSGRTAGESEQYF. The CDR3 region has the DNA TGCAGCGGCCGGACAGCGGGAGAATCCGAGCAGTACTTC.

This clonotype was recorded a few times. V gene TRBV12-3 or TRBV12-4 combines with J gene TRBJ2-1, with D maybe TRBD2 (5 bases). This CDR3 comprises 13 residues. Trimming cost V 7 bases and J 6 bases, with 13 bases left between them. The CDR3 reads CASTPGEFNEQFF. Written as DNA, the CDR3 is TGTGCCAGCACTCCCGGGGAGTTCAATGAGCAGTTCTTC.

The chain uses TRBV7-2 and TRBJ2-1, with D perhaps TRBD2 (6 bases). In germline, CDR1 is SGHTA, CDR2 FQGNSA. The CDR3 is 17 residues long. V was cut by 2 bases and J by 8 bases, with 22 bases left in between. In DNA, the CDR3 is TGTGCCAGCAGCTTAAGTGGTGCTAGCGACCCTTTTGATGAGCAGTTCTTC. Its protein is CASSLSGASDPFDEQFF.

The chain recombines TRBV7-2 with TRBJ2-1; 12 nucleotides agree with TRBD2. J was trimmed by 6 bases and V by 5 bases; bases with no gene match: 11. The CDR3 runs to 17 residues. The germline CDR1 and CDR2 sequences are SGHTA and FQGNSA. The CDR3 region is CASSETSGRLGGNEQFF. The DNA for the CDR3 is TGTGCCAGCAGCGAAACTAGCGGGAGGCTTGGGGGCAATGAGCAGTTCTTC.

Only a few counts were recorded for this clonotype. This chain uses TRBV7-9 with TRBJ1-5; D unresolved. Trimming cost V 1 base and J 11 bases, with 12 bases left between them. CDR1 is SEHNR and CDR2 is FQNEAQ in the germline V gene (reference sequence). The CDR3 is 13 amino acids. DNA of the CDR3: TGTGCCAGCAGCTTAGACGGGCCTCAAGCCCAGCATTTT. Encoded protein: CASSLDGPQAQHF.

V and J are TRBV18 and TRBJ1-2; tentative D call: TRBD1 (6 bases). Deletions cut 2 bases from V and 8 bases from J, with 12 bases between. Germline values: CDR1 KGHSH, CDR2 LQKENI. The CDR3 totals 13 residues. The CDR3 loop is CASSPNREDGYTF. CDR3 nucleotide sequence: TGTGCCAGCTCACCAAACAGGGAGGACGGCTACACCTTC.

The chain couples TRBV12-3 or TRBV12-4 to TRBJ2-6; D gene uncertain. The CDR3 has 13 residues. Trimming pared 6 bases from V and 4 bases from J, leaving 7 bases between. The CDR3 loop reads CASSYLGANVLTF. The CDR3, as DNA: TGTGCCAGCAGCTACTTAGGGGCCAACGTCCTGACTTTC.

This clonotype was seen a handful of times. The J gene is TRBJ1-1, the V gene TRBV7-9; D not resolved. V was shortened by 3 bases and J by 4 bases, with 9 bases between the two germline ends. Germline CDR1 and CDR2: SEHNR and FQNEAQ (reference sequence). The CDR3 extends over 13 amino acids. The CDR3 spells CASSFGVTTEAFF. DNA for the CDR3: TGTGCCAGCAGCTTCGGGGTTACCACTGAAGCTTTCTTT.

This sequence joins TRBV7-6 and TRBJ2-7; maybe TRBD1 (6 bases). CDR3 length: 15 amino acids. Trimming left V 5 bases short and J 2 bases short, with 16 bases between. Germline CDR1 and CDR2: SGHVS and FNYEAQ. DNA of the CDR3: TGTGCCAGCAGCACCGACAGGAAGGATACCTACGAGCAGTACTTC. Its protein is CASSTDRKDTYEQYF.

This clonotype was recorded many times. The chain joins TRBV12-3 or TRBV12-4 to TRBJ1-1; 7 positions agree with TRBD1. The CDR3 consists of 13 residues. The trim removed 5 bases at V and 5 bases at J, leaving 5 bases unmatched. CDR3 protein: CASSLGGRTEAFF. CDR3 nucleotide sequence: TGTGCCAGCAGTCTAGGGGGCCGGACTGAAGCTTTCTTT.

This sequence joins TRBV5-1 and TRBJ1-4, with D hard to call. The CDR3 has 14 residues. The V gene lost 4 bases and the J gene lost 8 bases, with 15 bases spanning the gap. The germline gives CDR1 SGHRS, CDR2 YFSETQ. The CDR3 spells CASSEPGPGEKLFF. In DNA form, the CDR3 reads TGCGCCAGCAGCGAGCCGGGCCCCGGAGAAAAACTGTTTTTT.

The genes are TRBV19 and TRBJ2-2; 9 bases align to TRBD1. The CDR3 runs to 17 residues. V dropped 5 bases and J dropped 4; count of bases not matched to a gene: 11. Per germline, CDR1 LNHDA and CDR2 SQIVND (reference sequence). CDR3 bases: TGTGCCAGTAGTGACTCCGGGACAGGGTACCTCACCGGGGAGCTGTTTTTT. The encoded protein is CASSDSGTGYLTGELFF.